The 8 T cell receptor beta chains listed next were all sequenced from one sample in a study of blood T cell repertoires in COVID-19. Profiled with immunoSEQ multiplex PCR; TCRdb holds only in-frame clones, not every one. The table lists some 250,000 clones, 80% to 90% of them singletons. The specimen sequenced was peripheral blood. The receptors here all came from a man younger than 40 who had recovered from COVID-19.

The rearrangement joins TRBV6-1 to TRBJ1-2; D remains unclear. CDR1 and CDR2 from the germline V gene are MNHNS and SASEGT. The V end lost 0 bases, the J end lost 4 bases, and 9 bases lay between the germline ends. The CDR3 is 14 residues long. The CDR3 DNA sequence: TGTGCCAGCAGTGAAGCCATGAGGATCTATGGCTACACCTTC. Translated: CASSEAMRIYGYTF.

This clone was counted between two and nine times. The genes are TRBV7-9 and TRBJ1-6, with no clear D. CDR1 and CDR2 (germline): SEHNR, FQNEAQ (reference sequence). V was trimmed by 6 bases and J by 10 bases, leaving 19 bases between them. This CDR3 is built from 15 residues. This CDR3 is CASSEDGVPSSPLHF. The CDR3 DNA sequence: TGTGCCAGCAGTGAAGACGGGGTTCCTAGCTCACCCCTCCACTTT.

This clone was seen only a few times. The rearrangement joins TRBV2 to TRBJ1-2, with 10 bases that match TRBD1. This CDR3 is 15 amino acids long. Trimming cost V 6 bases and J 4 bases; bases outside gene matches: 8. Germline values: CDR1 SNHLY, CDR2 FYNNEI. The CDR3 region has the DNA TGTGCCAGCAGCCTCGACAGGGGGCGTGCCTATGGCTACACCTTC. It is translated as CASSLDRGRAYGYTF.

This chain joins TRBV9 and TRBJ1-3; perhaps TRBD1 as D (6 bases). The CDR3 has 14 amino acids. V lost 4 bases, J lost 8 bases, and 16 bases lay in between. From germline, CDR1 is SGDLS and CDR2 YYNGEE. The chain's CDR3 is CASSTLQGIDTIYF. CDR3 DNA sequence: TGTGCCAGCAGCACACTCCAGGGGATAGACACCATATATTTT.

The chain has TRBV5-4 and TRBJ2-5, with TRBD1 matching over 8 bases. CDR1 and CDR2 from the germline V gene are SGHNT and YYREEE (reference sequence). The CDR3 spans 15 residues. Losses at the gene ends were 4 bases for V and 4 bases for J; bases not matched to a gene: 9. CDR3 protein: CASSPWTGRGETQYF. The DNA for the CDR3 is TGTGCCAGCAGCCCGTGGACAGGGCGGGGAGAGACCCAGTACTTC.

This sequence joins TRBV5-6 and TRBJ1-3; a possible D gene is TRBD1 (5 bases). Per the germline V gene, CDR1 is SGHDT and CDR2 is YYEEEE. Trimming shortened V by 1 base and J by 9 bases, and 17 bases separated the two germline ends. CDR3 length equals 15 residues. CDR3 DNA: TGTGCCAGCAGCTTGTTGGCAGGGCTGGGGGGCACCATATATTTT. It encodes CASSLLAGLGGTIYF. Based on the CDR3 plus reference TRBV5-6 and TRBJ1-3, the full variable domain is DAGVTQSPTHLIKTRGQQVTLRCSPKSGHDTVSWYQQALGQGPQFIFQYYEEEERQRGNFPDRFSGHQFPNYSSELNVNALLLGDSALYLCASSLLAGLGGTIYFGEGSWLTVV.

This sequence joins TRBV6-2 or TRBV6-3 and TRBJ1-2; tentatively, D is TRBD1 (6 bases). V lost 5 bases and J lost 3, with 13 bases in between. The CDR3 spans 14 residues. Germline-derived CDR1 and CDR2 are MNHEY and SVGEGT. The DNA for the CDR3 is TGTGCCAGCAGTACAGGGTACCGCGACTATGGCTACACCTTC. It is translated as CASSTGYRDYGYTF.

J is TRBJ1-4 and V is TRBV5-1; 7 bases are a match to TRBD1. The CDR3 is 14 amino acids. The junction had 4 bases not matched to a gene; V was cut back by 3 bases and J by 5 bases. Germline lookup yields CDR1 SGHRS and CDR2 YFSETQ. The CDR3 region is CASSSGTANEKLFF. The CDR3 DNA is TGCGCCAGCAGCTCCGGGACAGCAAATGAAAAACTGTTTTTT.